This T cell receptor beta chain was recorded in a study of shared clonotypes between healthy human individuals. Donors were healthy HIV-negative adults without recently reported acute infections or vaccinations. Points on this clone: The antigen remains undetermined.

The V gene end was trimmed by 7 bases and the J gene end by 5 bases; junction bases not matched to a gene: 3. Germline V gene lookup returns CDR1 ENHRY and CDR2 SYGVKD. The CDR3 is made up of 12 amino acids. Source study methods: From ImmunoSEQ came sequences covering only the junction and carrying no quality scores, so filtering differed. Produced via immunoSEQ multiplex PCR; TCRdb's table is partial and in-frame only. V and J calls and clone size are as listed in that table; D and trimming were resolved from the DNA. The sample has around 480,000 clones; over 75% are singletons. Study outcomes and limitations: The researchers took only blood, and tissue repertoires probably look different.

This chain joins TRBV10-3 and TRBJ2-7, with 9 bases aligning to TRBD2. This TCR came from a woman in her thirties or forties in good health. Some clones in this sample may be carry-over from other donors' samples. The material sequenced was PBMCs. The CDR3: CAIKGTSHEQYF. The CDR3 DNA sequence: TGTGCCATCAAGGGGACTAGCCACGAGCAGTACTTC.